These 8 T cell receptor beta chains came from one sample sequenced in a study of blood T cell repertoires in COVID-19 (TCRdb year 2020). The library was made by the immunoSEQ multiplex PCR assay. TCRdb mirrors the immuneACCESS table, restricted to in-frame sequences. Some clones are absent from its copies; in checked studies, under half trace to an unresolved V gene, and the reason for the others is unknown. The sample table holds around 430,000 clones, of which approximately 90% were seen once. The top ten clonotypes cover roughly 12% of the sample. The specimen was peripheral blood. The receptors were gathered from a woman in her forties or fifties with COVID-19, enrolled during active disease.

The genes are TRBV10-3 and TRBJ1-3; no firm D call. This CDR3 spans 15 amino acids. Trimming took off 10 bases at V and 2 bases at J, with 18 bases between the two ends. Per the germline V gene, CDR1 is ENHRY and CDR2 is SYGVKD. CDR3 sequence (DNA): TGTGCCACAAAGGGCCAGCTAGCCCCTGGAAACACCATATATTTT. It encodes CATKGQLAPGNTIYF.

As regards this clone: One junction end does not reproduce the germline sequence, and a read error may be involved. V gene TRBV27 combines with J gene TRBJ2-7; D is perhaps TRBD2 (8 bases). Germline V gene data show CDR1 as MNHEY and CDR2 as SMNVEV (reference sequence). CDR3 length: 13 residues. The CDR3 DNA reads TGTGCCAGCAGTCTCCGGGAGGGGGCCAGGGAGCACTTC. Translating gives CASSLREGAREHF.

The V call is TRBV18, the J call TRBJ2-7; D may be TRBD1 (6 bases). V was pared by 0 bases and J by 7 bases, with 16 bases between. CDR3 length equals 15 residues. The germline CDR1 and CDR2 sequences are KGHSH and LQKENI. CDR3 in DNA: TGTGCCAGCTCACCACCCCGGGACATCTTGGTTGAGCAGTACTTC. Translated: CASSPPRDILVEQYF.

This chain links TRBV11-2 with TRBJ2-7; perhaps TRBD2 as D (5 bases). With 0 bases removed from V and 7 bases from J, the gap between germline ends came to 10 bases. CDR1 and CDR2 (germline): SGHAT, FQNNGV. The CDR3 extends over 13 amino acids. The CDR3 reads CASSLERAREQYF. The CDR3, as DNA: TGTGCCAGCAGCTTAGAGAGGGCGCGGGAGCAGTACTTC. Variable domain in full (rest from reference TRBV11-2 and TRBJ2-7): EAGVAQSPRYKIIEKRQSVAFWCNPISGHATLYWYQQILGQGPKLLIQFQNNGVVDDSQLPKDRFSAERLKGVDSTLKIQPAKLEDSAVYLCASSLERAREQYFGPGTRLTVT.

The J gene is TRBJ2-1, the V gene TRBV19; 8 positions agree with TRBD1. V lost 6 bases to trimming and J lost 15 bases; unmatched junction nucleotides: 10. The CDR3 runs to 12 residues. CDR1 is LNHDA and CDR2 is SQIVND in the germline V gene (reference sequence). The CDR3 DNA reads TGTGCCAGTAGGACCCGGACAGGGAAGCCGTTCTTC. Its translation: CASRTRTGKPFF.

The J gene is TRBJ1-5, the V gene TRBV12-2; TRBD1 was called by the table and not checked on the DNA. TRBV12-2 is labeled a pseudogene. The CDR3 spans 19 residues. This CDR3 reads CASRFRQAGIGWRNQPQHF. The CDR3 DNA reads TGTGCAAGTCGCTTTAGGCAGGCCGGAATAGGTTGGCGCAATCAGCCCCAGCATTTT.

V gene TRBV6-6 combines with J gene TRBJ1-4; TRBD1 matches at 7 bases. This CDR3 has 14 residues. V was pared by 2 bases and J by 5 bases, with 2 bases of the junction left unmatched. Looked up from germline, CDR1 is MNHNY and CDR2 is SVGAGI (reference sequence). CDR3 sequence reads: CASSYAGGNEKLFF. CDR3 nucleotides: TGTGCCAGCAGTTACGCAGGGGGAAATGAAAAACTGTTTTTT.

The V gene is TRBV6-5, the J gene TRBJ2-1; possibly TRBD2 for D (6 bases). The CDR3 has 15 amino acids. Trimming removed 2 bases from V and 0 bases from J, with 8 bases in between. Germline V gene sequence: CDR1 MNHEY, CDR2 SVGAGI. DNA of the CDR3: TGTGCCAGCAGTTACACGGGGGACTCCTACAATGAGCAGTTCTTC. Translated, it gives CASSYTGDSYNEQFF.